This T cell receptor (beta chain) was recovered during a study of T cell repertoires in ileal Crohn's disease (dated by TCRdb to between 2018 and 2020). About the full investigation: The median duration of disease was approximately eight years, and at the time of surgery 35% of patients were active smokers. A total of approximately 150 mucosal samples from 57 patients were sequenced, collected from several sites on the surgical specimen and at postoperative endoscopy. A prospective multicentre cohort supplied the 50 or so Crohn's disease patients whose TCR repertoires were analysed. A Rutgeerts score higher than i0 was the definition used for endoscopic postoperative recurrence. Roughly half of the patients were given postoperative therapy, with around 11 receiving thiopurines and roughly 20 receiving anti-TNF agents. Neoterminal ileum biopsies obtained at postoperative colonoscopy were designated as M6 samples. All patients had surgery for a complication: stricturing disease in about 60% and penetrating disease in approximately 39%. The study ran alongside a multicentre cohort designed to identify predictors of early endoscopic recurrence after ileocolonic resection.

Roughly 0.55 micrograms of biopsy DNA per sample were submitted for commercial TCRB immunosequencing. Adaptive Biotechnology amplified CDR3 regions from genomic DNA with a two-step multiplex PCR that controlled for amplification bias. In the first PCR, primers covered every V and J gene segment, and in the second PCR, barcodes and Illumina adapters were added. CDR3 libraries were sequenced using an Illumina instrument. In the original analysis: The analysis drew on both the pipelines supplied by the vendor and custom analysis of the raw data in R/Bioconductor running R version 3.3.0. Clonality, ranging from 0 to 1, was calculated as the inverse of the normalised Shannon entropy of all productive clones. High-frequency clones were defined as the share of the repertoire taken up by the top 100 clones, keeping only clones that passed a 95% confidence test. Overlap between samples was measured with the Morisita-Horn index, while repertoire diversity was measured with the Simpson index. TCRdb obtained this table from immuneACCESS and retained in-frame rearrangements with V and J assigned. These tables miss some clones; where compared with another copy, unresolved V genes account for less than half of the shortfall, and the remainder is unexplained. Clonal size and the V and J genes are those of that table, whereas D and trimming came from the DNA. The sample yields 15,000 to 20,000 clones; more than 65% were counted once. Jointly, the top ten make up 4.2% of the sample.

The paper as a whole reports these results and caveats: Only a subgroup of patients, of unstated size, had mucosal CD4 and CD8 T cells sorted and sequenced. Postoperative endoscopy timing varied within the first year after surgery, with a median delay of around 6.9 months. Compared with non-smokers, patients who were active smokers at surgery showed a significantly higher proportion of clonal expansions (about 25% vs 18%, p=0.02). Higher high-frequency clone percentages at surgery were associated with endoscopic recurrence; all patients with clonality above 26.8% (18/57) had recurrence. Sorted CD8 T cells carried more high-frequency clones than CD4 T cells, suggesting mucosal expansions were mainly CD8.

As regards this clone: Its target antigen remains unknown. The input lacks base qualities; no much larger clone sits a single base away.

Sequences SGHNT (CDR1) and YYREEE (CDR2) are obtained from the germline V gene (reference sequence). There are 16 amino acids in the CDR3, from cysteine to phenylalanine inclusive. Just the 48-base CDR3 DNA is kept, in frame starting at base 1. Trimming removed 4 bases from V and 1 base from J; the gene matches leave 8 bases unexplained. The sample's time point, from its label and the paper: neoterminal ileum biopsy at postoperative endoscopy, about 6 months after surgery. Adults with ileal or ileocolonic Crohn's disease for whom ileocolonic resection was indicated were considered eligible. Whole ileal mucosal biopsies were stored frozen at -80°C before DNA extraction. Genomic DNA was isolated from frozen whole biopsies using a TRizol-based method, and the DNA was quantified with a NanoDrop 2000 spectrophotometer.

The receptor chain draws on TRBV5-4 and TRBJ2-3, and TRBD2 aligns with 8 junction nucleotides. The sequencing input was ileal tissue. The TCR was taken from an adult with Crohn's disease. The sequence in DNA is TGTGCCAGCAGCCGGCCGGGACTAGACCGCACAGATACGCAGTATTTT. Its protein is CASSRPGLDRTDTQYF.